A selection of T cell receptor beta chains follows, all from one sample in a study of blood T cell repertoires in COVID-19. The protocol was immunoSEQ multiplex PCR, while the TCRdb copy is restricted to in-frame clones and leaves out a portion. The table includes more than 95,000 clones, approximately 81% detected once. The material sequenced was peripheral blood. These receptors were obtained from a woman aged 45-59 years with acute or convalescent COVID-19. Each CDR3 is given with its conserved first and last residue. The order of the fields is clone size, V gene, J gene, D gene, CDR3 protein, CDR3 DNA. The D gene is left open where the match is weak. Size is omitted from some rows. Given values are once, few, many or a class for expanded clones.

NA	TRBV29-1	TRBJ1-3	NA	CSVESGGNTIYF	TGCAGCGTTGAATCAGGGGGAAACACCATATATTTT
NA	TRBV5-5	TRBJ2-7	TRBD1	CASSVRDRGYEQYF	TGTGCCAGCAGCGTAAGGGACAGGGGCTACGAGCAGTACTTC
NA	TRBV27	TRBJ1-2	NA	CASSPTISYGYTF	TGTGCCAGCAGCCCGACAATATCCTATGGCTACACCTTC
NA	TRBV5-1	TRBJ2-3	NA	CASSLADSTDTQYF	TGCGCCAGCAGCCTTGCGGACAGTACAGATACGCAGTATTTT
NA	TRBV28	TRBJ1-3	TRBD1	CASSPTEGTVYGNTIYF	TGTGCCAGCAGTCCCACTGAAGGGACAGTCTATGGAAACACCATATATTTT
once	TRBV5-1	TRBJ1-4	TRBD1	CASSFAGQGPSNEKLFF	TGCGCCAGCAGCTTCGCGGGACAGGGGCCGTCTAATGAAAAACTGTTTTTT
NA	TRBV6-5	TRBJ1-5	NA	CASSPTGGSNQPQHF	TGTGCCAGCAGCCCGACAGGAGGTAGCAATCAGCCCCAGCATTTT
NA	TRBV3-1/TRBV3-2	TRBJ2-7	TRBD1	CASSQYGTGANYEQYF	TGTGCCAGCAGCCAATACGGGACAGGGGCAAACTACGAGCAGTACTTC
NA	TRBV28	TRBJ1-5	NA	CASSLEGGSQPQHF	TGTGCCAGCAGTTTGGAGGGGGGGAGCCAGCCCCAGCATTTT
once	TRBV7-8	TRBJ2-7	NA	CASSLGSGGSYEQYF	TGTGCCAGCAGCCTAGGAAGCGGAGGCTCCTACGAGCAGTACTTC
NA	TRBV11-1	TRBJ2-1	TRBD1	CASSPRDRGYNEQFF	TGTGCCAGCAGCCCTCGGGACAGGGGATACAATGAGCAGTTCTTC
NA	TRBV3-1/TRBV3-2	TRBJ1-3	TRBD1	CASRQGAAGNTIYF	TGTGCCAGCCGACAGGGGGCAGCTGGAAACACCATATATTTT
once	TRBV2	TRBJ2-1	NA	CASSLASGIYNEQFF	TGTGCCAGCAGCTTAGCGTCGGGGATCTACAATGAGCAGTTCTTC
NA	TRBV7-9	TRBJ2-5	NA	CASRNGGGAETQYF	TGTGCCAGCAGAAACGGAGGGGGGGCGGAGACCCAGTACTTC
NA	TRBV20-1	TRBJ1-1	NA	CSASWPGRGTEAFF	TGCAGTGCTAGTTGGCCCGGGCGAGGGACTGAAGCTTTCTTT
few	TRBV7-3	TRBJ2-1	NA	CASSLTREDEQFF	TGTGCCAGCAGCTTAACCAGGGAGGACGAGCAGTTCTTC
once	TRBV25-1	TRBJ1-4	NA	CASSEQGATNEKLFF	TGTGCCAGCAGTGAGCAGGGTGCAACTAATGAAAAACTGTTTTTT
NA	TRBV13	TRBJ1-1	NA	CASSRKTGTEAFF	TGTGCCAGCAGCAGGAAGACAGGAACTGAAGCTTTCTTT
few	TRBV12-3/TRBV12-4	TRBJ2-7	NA	CASSTHDYEQYF	TGTGCCAGCAGTACACATGACTACGAGCAGTACTTC